The TCR beta chain under discussion was sequenced for a study of T-cell reconstitution after alpha-beta-depleted transplantation in children. Library preparation (for TCRbeta) was performed with unique molecular identifiers. A single record per CDR3 protein comes from TCRdb applying MiXCR to the PCR reads. The sample consists of approximately 1,000,000 distinct CDR3 sequences, around 30% of them appearing once. The CDR3 is 16 residues long. With V trimmed by 6 bases and J by 6 bases, 10 bases remained unmatched. This clonotype was picked up a small number of times. J is TRBJ2-1 and V is TRBV12-3 or TRBV12-4; 11 nucleotides match TRBD2. The material was PBMCs, mostly from graft donor cells, obtained 360 days after TCRalphabeta/CD19-depleted stem cell transplant. This receptor was obtained from a boy under three years old who had a stem cell transplant for SCID, so the T cells may come from the graft donor. CDR3 nucleotides: TGTGCCAGCAGACCAAATAGCGGGGGGGCCGGCAATGAGCAGTTCTTC. Translation: CASRPNSGGAGNEQFF.